Each of the 9 T cell receptor beta chains below was sequenced from the same sample in a study of blood T cell repertoires in COVID-19 (dated by TCRdb to the early 2020s). The library was generated by the immunoSEQ multiplex PCR assay. The immuneACCESS repertoire file appears here via TCRdb, limited to in-frame rearrangements. These files lack a portion of the clones; in checked studies, under half of the deficit traces to unresolved V genes, and the cause of the others is not known. For this sample the table gives about 260,000 clones, of which over 80% were detected only once. The ten largest clones take up about 4% of the sample. The source material was PBMCs or T cells enriched from blood (not recorded which). These receptors were taken from a woman aged 25 to 39 with acute COVID-19.

The gene calls are TRBV28 and TRBJ1-2; D remains ambiguous. V shed 5 bases and J shed 3 bases, with 13 bases lying between them. The CDR3 length is 14 residues. CDR1 MDHEN and CDR2 SYDVKM come from the germline V gene. The CDR3 sequence: CASSTGIPDYGYTF. CDR3 nucleotide sequence: TGTGCCAGCAGTACGGGGATTCCGGACTATGGCTACACCTTC.

The gene calls are TRBV29-1 and TRBJ2-7; no clear D gene. V was clipped by 8 bases and J by 5 bases, with 4 bases between them. The CDR3 length is 8 residues. Germline V CDR1 and CDR2: SQVTM, ANQGSEA. The CDR3 DNA reads as TGCAGCATAGACGAGCAGTACTTC. This gives the protein CSIDEQYF.

The chain recombines TRBV6-2 or TRBV6-3 with TRBJ1-1; unclear D gene. V lost 1 base, J lost 8 bases, and 11 bases lay in between. Germline lookup yields CDR1 MNHEY and CDR2 SVGEGT. This CDR3 contains 13 residues. CDR3 sequence reads: CASSYWSSEEAFF. As DNA, the CDR3 is TGTGCCAGCAGTTACTGGAGTAGTGAGGAAGCTTTCTTT.

The rearrangement joins TRBV10-3 to TRBJ2-3, with TRBD2 as a possible D gene (5 bases). Germline values: CDR1 ENHRY, CDR2 SYGVKD. The length of the CDR3 is 11 residues. Trimming left V 9 bases short and J 1 base short, with 5 bases between. For the CDR3, the DNA is TGTGCCATAGCGGGCACAGATACGCAGTATTTT. Translation: CAIAGTDTQYF.

The chain combines TRBV30 with TRBJ1-6; D possibly corresponds to TRBD1 (5 bases). The CDR3 covers 13 residues. The V end lost 6 bases, the J end lost 3 bases, and 9 bases lay between the germline ends. Germline V CDR1 and CDR2: GTSNPN, SVGIG (reference sequence). The CDR3 region is CACAGGYNSPLHF. The CDR3 DNA reads as TGTGCCTGCGCCGGGGGCTATAATTCACCCCTCCACTTT.

The chain carries TRBV19 and TRBJ2-6; D unclear. This CDR3 comprises 15 residues. Germline loops: CDR1 LNHDA, CDR2 SQIVND (reference sequence). V was cut by 4 bases and J by 4 bases, with 11 bases left in between. The CDR3 reads CASSTTAVGANVLTF. For the CDR3, the DNA is TGTGCCAGTAGTACCACTGCCGTGGGGGCCAACGTCCTGACTTTC.

The chain carries TRBV4-1 and TRBJ2-2; TRBD1 agrees at 9 bases. The germline V gene has CDR1 MGHRA and CDR2 YSYEKL. Losses at the gene ends were 4 bases for V and 6 bases for J; bases not matched to a gene: 3. There are 14 residues in the CDR3. CDR3 sequence (DNA): TGCGCCAGCAGCCTGGGACAGGGTTCCGGGGAGCTGTTTTTT. It encodes CASSLGQGSGELFF.

The J gene is TRBJ2-1, the V gene TRBV5-1; D possibly corresponds to TRBD2 (5 bases). CDR1 is SGHRS, CDR2 YFSETQ, per germline. Trimming removed 0 bases at V and 9 bases at J, with 31 bases between. The CDR3 totals 20 residues. The CDR3 DNA sequence: TGCGCCAGCAGCTTGGAGGGCGGGCTAAACGTCGCACACGCCCTAGGTGAGCAGTTCTTC. Its protein is CASSLEGGLNVAHALGEQFF.

This sequence joins TRBV18 and TRBJ1-1, with D unresolved. Germline CDR1 KGHSH, CDR2 LQKENI. The germline V and J ends were trimmed by 3 bases and 9 bases, with 11 bases remaining between them. This CDR3 has 12 amino acids. CDR3 DNA: TGTGCCAGCTCACCCCGGCGGCCCAAAGCTTTCTTT. The encoded protein is CASSPRRPKAFF.